This passage covers 24 T cell receptor beta chains from one sample sequenced in a study of blood T cells in healthy people across ages. The use of a sample-barcoded 5' primer and a J-beta primer mix characterized a second PCR of about 7 to 12 cycles. TCRdb processed the 5' RACE reads anew with MiXCR; each CDR3 protein has one entry. This sample has some 670,000 distinct CDR3 sequences, with roughly half found just once. Sequencing was carried out using blood. The receptor set was obtained from an elderly woman in good health.

This clonotype was seen ten or more times. The chain carries TRBV20-1 and TRBJ2-1; D gene unclear. Trimming stripped 5 bases from V and 1 base from J, with 12 bases between. The length of the CDR3 is 14 residues. Germline lookup yields CDR1 DFQATT and CDR2 SNEGSKA (reference sequence). The CDR3 here is CSAGPRSSYNEQFF. CDR3 nucleotide sequence: TGCAGTGCTGGCCCCCGGTCTTCCTACAATGAGCAGTTCTTC.

This clonotype was observed at least ten times. This chain connects TRBV6-5 to TRBJ1-6, with D perhaps TRBD1 (6 bases). This CDR3 has 15 residues. Germline V gene data show CDR1 as MNHEY and CDR2 as SVGAGI. Trimming removed 6 bases at V and 8 bases at J, with 17 bases between. CDR3 nucleotides: TGTGCCAGCAGGCGAGAAACGGGGACATATTCACCCCTCCACTTT. This translates into CASRRETGTYSPLHF.

The chain links TRBV19 to TRBJ2-7, with 8 positions matching TRBD1. The CDR3 consists of 14 residues. From germline, CDR1 is LNHDA and CDR2 SQIVND (reference sequence). Losses at the gene ends were 7 bases for V and 3 bases for J; bases not matched to a gene: 8. CDR3 DNA: TGTGCCAGTACTAAAGGACAGGGCGACTACGAGCAGTACTTC. Protein: CASTKGQGDYEQYF.

Note on this clonotype: This may be a read error, as it is one base from a much larger clone. The CDR3 DNA reads TGTGCCAGCAGTGAAGTTCCAAACCAAGAGACCCGGTACTTC. This encodes CASSEVPNQETRYF. This chain connects TRBV2 to TRBJ2-5; D gene ambiguous. CDR3 length: 14 residues. Germline values: CDR1 SNHLY, CDR2 FYNNEI. The full variable domain, its missing parts supplied by reference TRBV2 and TRBJ2-5, is EPEVTQTPSHQVTQMGQEVILRCVPISNHLYFYWYRQILGQKVEFLVSFYNNEISEKSEIFDDQFSVERPDGSNFTLKIRSTKLEDSAMYFCASSEVPNQETRYFGPGTRLLVL.

Ten or more counts support this clonotype. The chain couples TRBV20-1 to TRBJ2-1; D is uncertain. Trimming removed 2 bases at V and 0 bases at J, with 11 bases between. Germline loops: CDR1 DFQATT, CDR2 SNEGSKA (reference sequence). The CDR3 extends over 15 amino acids. CDR3 in amino acids: CSARIRVSSYNEQFF. The CDR3 DNA is TGCAGTGCTAGAATTCGAGTGAGCTCCTACAATGAGCAGTTCTTC.

The chain uses TRBV4-3 and TRBJ1-6; D perhaps matches TRBD1 (6 bases). The CDR3 length is 16 residues. With 0 bases removed from V and 10 bases from J, the gap between germline ends came to 16 bases. From germline, CDR1 is LGHNA and CDR2 YSLEER. The DNA for the CDR3 is TGCGCCAGCAGCCAAGATTTGGGGGCCAGTCGGTCACCCCTCCACTTT. This sequence encodes CASSQDLGASRSPLHF.

Details on this clonotype: Compared with germline, one end of the junction differs, possibly owing to a read error. The chain joins TRBV19 to TRBJ1-5; TRBD1 is a possible D gene (6 bases). CDR3 length: 14 amino acids. The V gene's germline CDR1 is LNHDA and CDR2 SQIVND (reference sequence). CDR3 coding DNA: TGTGCCGTGACACTGGGACACTCCAATCAGCCCCAGCACTTT. Its protein is CAVTLGHSNQPQHF.

Regarding this clonotype: This may be a read error, as it is one base from a much larger clone. The chain recombines TRBV6-2 or TRBV6-3 with TRBJ2-4; 7 bases align to TRBD2. This CDR3 spans 17 amino acids. Trimming at V came to 6 bases and at J to 1 base, leaving 12 bases not matched to a gene. Germline-derived CDR1 and CDR2 are MNHEY and SVGEGT. CDR3 loop: CASSYAGAGKAKNIQYF. DNA of the CDR3: TGTGCCAGCAGCTACGCCGGAGCGGGAAAGGCCAAAAACATTCAGTACTTC.

There are many counts of this clonotype. The chain carries TRBV7-9 and TRBJ2-1; 13 bases fit TRBD2. The J segment lost 4 bases and the V segment lost 3 bases, leaving 3 bases of the junction unmatched. Germline CDR1 is SEHNR and CDR2 is FQNEAQ (reference sequence). CDR3 size: 16 residues. The CDR3 is CASSFQGLAGYNEQFF. The CDR3 coding sequence is TGTGCCAGCAGCTTCCAGGGACTAGCGGGATACAATGAGCAGTTCTTC.

The CDR3 loop reads CAISESSGGDYEQYF. In DNA, the CDR3 is TGTGCCATCAGTGAGTCGAGCGGAGGGGACTACGAGCAGTACTTC. The V gene is TRBV10-3, the J gene TRBJ2-7; a possible D gene is TRBD2 (6 bases). CDR1 is ENHRY, CDR2 SYGVKD, per germline. This CDR3 is built from 15 residues. Trimming removed 0 bases at V and 3 bases at J, with 12 bases between.

About this clonotype: Since a much larger clone is just one base distant, this may be a read error. V is TRBV20-1 and J is TRBJ2-1; 9 positions match TRBD1. The J call may be mistaken, given a closer DNA end match to TRBJ2-7. The germline V gene encodes CDR1 DFQATT and CDR2 SNEGSKA (reference sequence). CDR3 length: 16 residues. The CDR3 sequence: CSARAQTGGSYNEQYF. The CDR3 DNA follows: TGCAGTGCTAGAGCTCAAACAGGGGGCTCCTACAATGAGCAGTACTTC.

The chain links TRBV20-1 to TRBJ2-3; D may correspond to TRBD1 or TRBD2 (5 bases each). CDR1 and CDR2 from the germline V gene are DFQATT and SNEGSKA (reference sequence). Trimming cost V 6 bases and J 0 bases, with 16 bases left between them. The CDR3 is made up of 15 amino acids. The CDR3 nucleotides are TGCAGTGCCCTGAGGGGCGCTACTAGCACAGATACGCAGTATTTT. It specifies CSALRGATSTDTQYF.

A few counts support this clonotype. The rearrangement uses TRBV5-1 and TRBJ2-1, with D perhaps TRBD1 (5 bases). The CDR3 loop spans 15 amino acids. Germline-derived CDR1 and CDR2 are SGHRS and YFSETQ. V shed 1 base and J shed 0 bases, with 8 bases lying between them. CDR3 sequence: CASSLMQGSYNEQFF. The CDR3 DNA sequence: TGCGCCAGCAGCTTGATGCAGGGCTCCTACAATGAGCAGTTCTTC.

The rearrangement links TRBV25-1 to TRBJ2-5; 12 positions agree with TRBD2. Germline loops: CDR1 MGHDK, CDR2 SYGVNS. V shed 7 bases and J 11 bases; nucleotides not matched to a gene: 11. The CDR3 has 14 residues. The CDR3 region has the DNA TGTGCCAGCACTTCTAGCGGGGGGGCCAATGAGCAGTACTTC. It encodes CASTSSGGANEQYF.

V usage is TRBV19 and J usage is TRBJ2-5, with 9 positions matching TRBD2. The CDR3 extends over 16 amino acids. With 5 bases clipped from V and 2 bases from J, the junction kept 9 bases outside the gene matches. CDR1 and CDR2 from the germline V gene are LNHDA and SQIVND (reference sequence). CDR3 residues: CASSAPGTSIQETQYF. CDR3 coding DNA: TGTGCCAGTAGTGCACCCGGGACTAGCATTCAAGAGACCCAGTACTTC.

This clonotype appeared a few times. This sequence joins TRBV7-9 and TRBJ2-3, with TRBD2 matching over 8 bases. The trim removed 4 bases at V and 1 base at J, leaving 10 bases unmatched. The CDR3 contains 17 residues. CDR1 and CDR2 from the germline V gene are SEHNR and FQNEAQ (reference sequence). CDR3: CASSSPRGGRGTDTQYF. The CDR3 DNA follows: TGTGCCAGCAGCTCACCCCGCGGGGGGCGGGGCACAGATACGCAGTATTTT.

Here the CDR3 DNA reads TGTGCCAGCAGCTTAGCGACGGATCAGCCCCAGCATTTT. Protein: CASSLATDQPQHF. This sequence joins TRBV7-2 and TRBJ1-5; D remains unclear. CDR3 length equals 13 residues. Per germline, CDR1 SGHTA and CDR2 FQGNSA. V was clipped by 0 bases and J by 5 bases, with 5 bases between them.

This clonotype was counted ten times or more. This chain joins TRBV12-3 or TRBV12-4 and TRBJ1-5; 7 bases align to TRBD1. V dropped 2 bases and J dropped 2; count of bases not matched to a gene: 3. This CDR3 has 15 residues. CDR3 bases: TGTGCCAGCAGTTTACACACAGGGGGCAATCAGCCCCAGCATTTT. This gives the protein CASSLHTGGNQPQHF.

This clonotype was detected many times. The gene calls are TRBV12-3 or TRBV12-4 and TRBJ2-1, with 9 nucleotides matching TRBD2. There are 20 residues in the CDR3. After removal of 3 bases from V and 5 bases from J, the junction contained 20 bases not matched to a gene. DNA for the CDR3: TGTGCCAGCAGTTTGGAAGGGCGGGTAGCGGGAGTCCGAACCCACAATGAGCAGTTCTTC. Amino acids: CASSLEGRVAGVRTHNEQFF.

The chain uses TRBV7-2 and TRBJ1-6, with D perhaps TRBD1 (6 bases). Trimming left V 1 base short and J 10 bases short, with 14 bases between. The length of the CDR3 is 15 residues. CDR1 and CDR2 (germline): SGHTA, FQGNSA. CDR3 sequence: CASSLVGAGQSPLHF. Here the CDR3 DNA reads TGTGCCAGCAGCTTAGTGGGGGCAGGGCAATCACCCCTCCACTTT.

In the case of this clonotype: Being one base from a much bigger clone, this may be a read error. The chain uses TRBV5-1 and TRBJ2-5; 9 nucleotides line up with TRBD2. The CDR3 loop spans 14 amino acids. CDR1 SGHRS and CDR2 YFSETQ come from the germline V gene. Unmatched junction bases numbered 6, after V lost 4 bases and J lost 5 bases. In DNA, the CDR3 is TGCGCCAGCAGCGTGGGAGGACTAGCGGAGACCCAGTACTTC. Protein sequence: CASSVGGLAETQYF.

The chain combines TRBV10-3 with TRBJ2-2; D possibly uses TRBD1 or TRBD2 (5 bases each). V lost 6 bases, J lost 6 bases, and 14 bases lay in between. CDR3 size: 14 residues. Germline values: CDR1 ENHRY, CDR2 SYGVKD. The CDR3 DNA is TGTGCCATCAGCAGAGTGGGACCAGCCGGGGAGCTGTTTTTT. It is translated as CAISRVGPAGELFF.

The chain has TRBV7-3 and TRBJ2-2; 9 nucleotides align to TRBD1. Germline V gives CDR1 SGHTA, CDR2 FQGTGA. The CDR3 contains 16 residues. Trimming at V came to 4 bases and at J to 2 bases, leaving 5 bases not matched to a gene. The CDR3 DNA is TGTGCCAGCAGCTCTGGACAGGGGCGCAACACCGGGGAGCTGTTTTTT. This codes for CASSSGQGRNTGELFF.

This clonotype has more than one count but fewer than ten. V gene TRBV12-3 or TRBV12-4 combines with J gene TRBJ2-7; the match to TRBD2 covers 9 bases. The CDR3 consists of 14 residues. V shed 6 bases, J shed 5 bases, and the junction held 8 bases outside the gene matches. For the CDR3, the DNA is TGTGCCAGCAGAGCCGGGACTAGCAGCGACGAGCAGTACTTC. Translating gives CASRAGTSSDEQYF.